Shown below are 2 T cell receptor beta chains from a single sample sequenced in a study of blood T cell repertoires in COVID-19. Sequencing used immunoSEQ multiplex PCR; TCRdb keeps in-frame clones, though not all of them. The sample has 140,000 or so clones, roughly 88% seen once. The source material was peripheral blood. The receptors here all came from a man in his sixties with active or convalescent COVID-19.

This clone was detected once. The chain has TRBV30 and TRBJ2-7, with a tentative D call TRBD1 (6 bases). The V and J ends lost 1 base and 6 bases respectively, with 10 bases between them. CDR3 length: 12 residues. Per germline, CDR1 GTSNPN and CDR2 SVGIG (reference sequence). CDR3 in DNA: TGTGCCTGGAGTGCATCAGGGGTCGAGCAGTACGTC. Residues: CAWSASGVEQYV.

CDR3 loop: CASPRDSEYQETQYF. CDR3 nucleotides: TGTGCCAGCCCGAGGGACAGCGAGTACCAAGAGACCCAGTACTTC. The rearrangement uses TRBV2 and TRBJ2-5, with 7 bases aligning to TRBD1. Germline values: CDR1 SNHLY, CDR2 FYNNEI. V lost 8 bases to trimming and J lost 0 bases; unmatched junction nucleotides: 9. This CDR3 comprises 15 residues.